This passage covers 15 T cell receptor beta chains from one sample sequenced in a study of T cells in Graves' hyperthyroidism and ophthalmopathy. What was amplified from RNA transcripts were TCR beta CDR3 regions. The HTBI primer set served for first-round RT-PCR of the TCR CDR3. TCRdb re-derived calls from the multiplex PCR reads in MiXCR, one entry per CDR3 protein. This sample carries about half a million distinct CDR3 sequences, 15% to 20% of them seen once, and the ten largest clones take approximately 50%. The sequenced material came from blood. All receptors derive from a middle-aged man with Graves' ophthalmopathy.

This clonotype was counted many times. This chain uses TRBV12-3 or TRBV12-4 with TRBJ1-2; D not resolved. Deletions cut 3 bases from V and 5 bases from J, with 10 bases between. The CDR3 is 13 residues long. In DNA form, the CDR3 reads TGTGCCAGCAGTTTGGATGCAGCGTATGGCTACACCTTC. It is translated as CASSLDAAYGYTF.

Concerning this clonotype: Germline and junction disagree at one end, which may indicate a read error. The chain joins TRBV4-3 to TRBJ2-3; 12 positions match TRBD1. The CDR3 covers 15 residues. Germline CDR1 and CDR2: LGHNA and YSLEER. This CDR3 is CASGQVGTGGDTQYF. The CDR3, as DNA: TGCGCCAGCGGCCAAGTTGGGACAGGGGGCGATACGCAGTATTTT.

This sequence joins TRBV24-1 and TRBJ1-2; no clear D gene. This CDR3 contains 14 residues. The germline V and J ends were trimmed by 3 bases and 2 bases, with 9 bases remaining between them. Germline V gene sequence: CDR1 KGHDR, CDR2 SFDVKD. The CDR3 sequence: CATSDLGRNYGYTF. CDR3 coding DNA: TGTGCCACCAGTGATCTCGGACGGAACTATGGCTACACCTTC.

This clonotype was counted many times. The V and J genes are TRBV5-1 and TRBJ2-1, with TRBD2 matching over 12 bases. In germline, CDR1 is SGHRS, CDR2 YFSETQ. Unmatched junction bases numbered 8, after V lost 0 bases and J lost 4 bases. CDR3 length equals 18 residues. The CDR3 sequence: CASSLVAGLAGSYNEQFF. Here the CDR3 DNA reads TGCGCCAGCAGCTTGGTCGCCGGACTAGCGGGAAGTTACAATGAGCAGTTCTTC.

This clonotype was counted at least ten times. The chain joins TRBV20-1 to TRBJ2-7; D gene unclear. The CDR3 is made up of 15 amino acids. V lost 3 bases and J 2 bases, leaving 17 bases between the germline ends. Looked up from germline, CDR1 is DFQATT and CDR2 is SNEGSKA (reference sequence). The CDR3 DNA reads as TGCAGTGCTAGTGACCGAGCCAGGCGCCCCTACGAGCAGTACTTC. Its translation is CSASDRARRPYEQYF.

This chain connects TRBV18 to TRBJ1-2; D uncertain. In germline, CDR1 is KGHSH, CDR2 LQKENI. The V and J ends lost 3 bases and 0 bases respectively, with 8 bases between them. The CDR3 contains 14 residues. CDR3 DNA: TGTGCCAGCTCACCCCCGACCCCTAACTATGGCTACACCTTC. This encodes CASSPPTPNYGYTF.

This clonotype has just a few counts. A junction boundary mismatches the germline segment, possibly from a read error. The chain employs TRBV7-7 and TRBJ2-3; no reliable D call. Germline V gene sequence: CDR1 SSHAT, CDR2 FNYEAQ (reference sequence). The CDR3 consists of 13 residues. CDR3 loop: CASSFTTTDTQYF. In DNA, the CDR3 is TGTGCTAGCAGCTTCACGACCACAGATACGCAGTATTTT.

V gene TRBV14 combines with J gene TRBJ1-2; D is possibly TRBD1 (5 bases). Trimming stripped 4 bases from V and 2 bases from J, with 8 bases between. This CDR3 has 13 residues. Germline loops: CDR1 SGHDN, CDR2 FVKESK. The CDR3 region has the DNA TGTGCCAGCAGCCGTGCAGGGAACTATGGCTACACCTTC. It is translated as CASSRAGNYGYTF. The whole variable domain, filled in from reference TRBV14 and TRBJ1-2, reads EAGVTQFPSHSVIEKGQTVTLRCDPISGHDNLYWYRRVMGKEIKFLLHFVKESKQDESGMPNNRFLAERTGGTYSTLKVQPAELEDSGVYFCASSRAGNYGYTFGSGTRLTVV.

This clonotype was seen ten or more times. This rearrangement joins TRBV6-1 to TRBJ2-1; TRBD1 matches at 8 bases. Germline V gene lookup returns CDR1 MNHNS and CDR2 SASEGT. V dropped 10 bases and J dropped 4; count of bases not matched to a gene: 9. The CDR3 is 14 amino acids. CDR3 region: CAIDRDRPYNEQFF. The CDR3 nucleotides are TGTGCCATCGACCGGGACAGGCCATACAATGAGCAGTTCTTC.

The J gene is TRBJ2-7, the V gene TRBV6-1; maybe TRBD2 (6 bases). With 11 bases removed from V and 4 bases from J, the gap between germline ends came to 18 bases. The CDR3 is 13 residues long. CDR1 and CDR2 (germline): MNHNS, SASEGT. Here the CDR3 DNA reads TGTGCCGGGACTTTGGACGGTACATACGAGCAGTACTTC. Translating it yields CAGTLDGTYEQYF.

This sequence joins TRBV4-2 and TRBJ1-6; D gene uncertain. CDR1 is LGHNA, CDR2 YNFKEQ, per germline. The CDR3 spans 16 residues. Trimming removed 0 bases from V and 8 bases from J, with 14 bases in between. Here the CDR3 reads CASSQEEERWDSPLHF. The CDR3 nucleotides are TGTGCCAGCAGCCAAGAAGAGGAGCGTTGGGATTCACCCCTCCACTTT.

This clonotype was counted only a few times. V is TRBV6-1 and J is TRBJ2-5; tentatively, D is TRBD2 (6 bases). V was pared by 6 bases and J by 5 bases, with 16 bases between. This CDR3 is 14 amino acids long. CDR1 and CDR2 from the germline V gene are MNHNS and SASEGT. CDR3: CASSPRELRETQYF. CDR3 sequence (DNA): TGTGCCAGCAGCCCCCGGGAGCTCCGGGAGACCCAGTACTTC.

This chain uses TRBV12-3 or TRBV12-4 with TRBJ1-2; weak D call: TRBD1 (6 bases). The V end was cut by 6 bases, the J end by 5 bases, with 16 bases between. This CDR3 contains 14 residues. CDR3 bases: TGTGCCAGCAGACCACATGGGGGGCTTTATGGCTACACCTTC. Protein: CASRPHGGLYGYTF.

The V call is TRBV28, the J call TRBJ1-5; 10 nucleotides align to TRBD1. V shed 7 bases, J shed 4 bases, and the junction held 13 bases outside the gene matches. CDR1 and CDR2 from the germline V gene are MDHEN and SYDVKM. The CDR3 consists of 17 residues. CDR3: CASTSFEGQGKNQPQHF. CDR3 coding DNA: TGTGCCAGCACCAGCTTTGAGGGACAGGGGAAAAATCAGCCCCAGCATTTT.

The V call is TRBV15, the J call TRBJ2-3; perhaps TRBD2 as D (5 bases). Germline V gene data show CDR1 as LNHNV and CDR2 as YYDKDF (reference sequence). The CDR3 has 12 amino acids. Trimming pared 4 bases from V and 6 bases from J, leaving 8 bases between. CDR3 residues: CATSIIADTQYF. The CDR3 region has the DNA TGTGCCACCAGCATTATAGCGGATACGCAGTATTTT.